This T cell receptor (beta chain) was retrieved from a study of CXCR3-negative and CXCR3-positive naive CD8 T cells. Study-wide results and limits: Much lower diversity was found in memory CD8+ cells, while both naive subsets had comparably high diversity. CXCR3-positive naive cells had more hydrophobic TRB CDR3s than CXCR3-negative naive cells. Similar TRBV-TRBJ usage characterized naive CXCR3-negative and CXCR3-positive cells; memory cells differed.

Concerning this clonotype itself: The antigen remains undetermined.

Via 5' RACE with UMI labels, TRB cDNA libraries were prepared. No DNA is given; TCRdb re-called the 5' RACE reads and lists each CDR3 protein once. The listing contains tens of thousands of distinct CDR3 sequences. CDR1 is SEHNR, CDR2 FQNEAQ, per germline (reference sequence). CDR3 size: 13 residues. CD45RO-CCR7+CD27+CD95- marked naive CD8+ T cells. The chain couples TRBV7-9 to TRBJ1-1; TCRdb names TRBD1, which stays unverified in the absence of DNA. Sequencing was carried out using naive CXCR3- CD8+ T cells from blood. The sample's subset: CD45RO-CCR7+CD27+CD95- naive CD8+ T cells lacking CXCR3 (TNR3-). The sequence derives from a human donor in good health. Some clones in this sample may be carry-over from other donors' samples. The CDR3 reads CASSSPAGTEAFF. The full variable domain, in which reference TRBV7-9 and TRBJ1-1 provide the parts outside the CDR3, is DTGVSQNPRHKITKRGQNVTFRCDPISEHNRLYWYRQTLGQGPEFLTYFQNEAQLEKSRLLSDRFSAERPKGSFSTLEIQRTEQGDSAMYLCASSSPAGTEAFFGQGTRLTVV.